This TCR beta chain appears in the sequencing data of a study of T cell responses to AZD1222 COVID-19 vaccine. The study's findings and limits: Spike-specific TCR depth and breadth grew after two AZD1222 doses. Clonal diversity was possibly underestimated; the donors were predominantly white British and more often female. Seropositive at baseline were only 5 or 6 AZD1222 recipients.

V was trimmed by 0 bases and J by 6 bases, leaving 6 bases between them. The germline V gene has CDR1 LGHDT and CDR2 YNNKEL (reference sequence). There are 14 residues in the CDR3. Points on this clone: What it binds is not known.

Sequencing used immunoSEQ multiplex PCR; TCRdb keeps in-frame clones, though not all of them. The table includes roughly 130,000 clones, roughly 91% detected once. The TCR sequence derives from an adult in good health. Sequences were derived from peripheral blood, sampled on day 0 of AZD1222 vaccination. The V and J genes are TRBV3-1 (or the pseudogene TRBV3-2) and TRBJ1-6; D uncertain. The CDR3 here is CASSQEGTNSPLHF. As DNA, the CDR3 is TGTGCCAGCAGCCAAGAGGGCACTAATTCACCCCTCCACTTT.